Following are 21 T cell receptor beta chains from one sample sequenced in a study of PD-L1 blockade in urothelial cancer. Here immunoSEQ multiplex PCR was the method, and the copy in TCRdb shows in-frame clones only, minus some. In the table there are under 150,000 clones, around 89% of which are singletons. Time point specified: peripheral blood 6 weeks after treatment start. Here the sequenced sample was PBMCs, taken around atezolizumab (anti-PD-L1) treatment. Source of these receptors: a man in his sixties with urothelial cancer.

J is TRBJ2-3 and V is TRBV18; 8 nucleotides align to TRBD2. CDR3 length: 16 amino acids. The V and J ends lost 3 bases and 2 bases, in that order; junction bases with no gene match: 7. The germline V gene has CDR1 KGHSH and CDR2 LQKENI. This CDR3 reads CASSPLGAGATDTQYF. DNA for the CDR3: TGTGCCAGCTCACCCTTAGGAGCGGGGGCCACAGATACGCAGTATTTT.

The chain combines TRBV13 with TRBJ1-4; D unresolved. Germline loops: CDR1 PRHDT, CDR2 FYEKMQ (reference sequence). Trimming shortened V by 4 bases and J by 3 bases, and 9 bases separated the two germline ends. The CDR3 spans 14 residues. The CDR3 is CASSSGLSNEKLFF. The CDR3 bases are TGTGCCAGCAGCTCGGGTTTATCTAATGAAAAACTGTTTTTT.

The chain links TRBV6-5 to TRBJ2-1; weak D call: TRBD1 (6 bases). The CDR3 sequence is 16 residues long. Germline CDR1 is MNHEY and CDR2 is SVGAGI. V was shortened by 2 bases and J by 3 bases, with 14 bases between the two germline ends. In DNA, the CDR3 is TGTGCCAGCAGTTACGGTGGGGGCGCAGGCTACAATGAGCAGTTCTTC. Its protein product is CASSYGGGAGYNEQFF.

The V call is TRBV28, the J call TRBJ1-1; 9 nucleotides match TRBD1. Trimming at V came to 5 bases and at J to 0 bases, leaving 7 bases not matched to a gene. The CDR3 length is 16 residues. Germline CDR1 MDHEN, CDR2 SYDVKM. The DNA of the CDR3 is TGTGCCAGCAGTCCCGGGGACAGGGTAATGAACACTGAAGCTTTCTTT. This encodes CASSPGDRVMNTEAFF.

The V and J genes are TRBV5-1 and TRBJ2-2; 8 positions match TRBD2. J lost 3 bases, V lost 3 bases, and 4 bases had no gene match. Per the germline V gene, CDR1 is SGHRS and CDR2 is YFSETQ. The CDR3 spans 15 residues. The CDR3 loop reads CASSSTSADTGELFF. The CDR3 nucleotides read TGCGCCAGCAGCTCGACTAGCGCCGACACCGGGGAGCTGTTTTTT. Full variable domain (remainder filled in from reference TRBV5-1 and TRBJ2-2): KAGVTQTPRYLIKTRGQQVTLSCSPISGHRSVSWYQQTPGQGLQFLFEYFSETQRNKGNFPGRFSGRQFSNSRSEMNVSTLELGDSALYLCASSSTSADTGELFFGEGSRLTVL.

This clone has a handful of counts. The rearrangement links TRBV7-8 to TRBJ2-7; 7 nucleotides align to TRBD2. The CDR3 is 13 residues long. Looked up from germline, CDR1 is SGHVS and CDR2 is FQNEAQ. With 7 bases clipped from V and 5 bases from J, the junction kept 8 bases outside the gene matches. The CDR3 DNA sequence: TGTGCCAGCACATACTGGGGAGGGGACGAGCAGTACTTC. Encoded protein: CASTYWGGDEQYF.

The chain links TRBV6-5 to TRBJ1-1; D unclear. Germline V gene data show CDR1 as MNHEY and CDR2 as SVGAGI. The CDR3 length is 13 residues. Trimming removed 0 bases from V and 6 bases from J, with 8 bases in between. The CDR3 here is CASSYSLVSEAFF. For the CDR3, the DNA is TGTGCCAGCAGTTACTCCTTAGTGTCTGAAGCTTTCTTT.

Only one count was recorded for this clone. The chain couples TRBV7-2 to TRBJ1-2; no clear D. There are 14 residues in the CDR3. V dropped 5 bases and J dropped 5 bases, with 15 bases sitting between them. Germline CDR1 and CDR2: SGHTA and FQGNSA. The CDR3 DNA reads TGTGCCAGCAGCCCCCGGATTGGAGGGTATGGCTACACCTTC. Translated, it gives CASSPRIGGYGYTF.

This rearrangement joins TRBV5-1 to TRBJ2-2, with D possibly matching TRBD1 (6 bases). CDR3 length: 13 residues. In germline, CDR1 is SGHRS, CDR2 YFSETQ. V lost 3 bases to trimming and J lost 4 bases, with 7 bases between them. CDR3 coding DNA: TGCGCCAGCAGCTGGACAGTCACCGGGGAGCTGTTTTTT. Protein sequence: CASSWTVTGELFF.

The rearrangement links TRBV21-1 to TRBJ1-5. TRBV21-1 is marked as a pseudogene. CDR3 length: 22 residues. The DNA for the CDR3 is TGTGCCAGCAGCAAAGCGCTTTGGTGGCAGGAGGGCGTTCGGGATAGCAATCAGCCCCAGCATTTT. It is translated as CASSKALWWQEGVRDSNQPQHF.

The chain joins TRBV10-3 to TRBJ2-3; 11 bases fit TRBD2. Germline values: CDR1 ENHRY, CDR2 SYGVKD. CDR3 length: 16 amino acids. The trim removed 4 bases at V and 5 bases at J, leaving 8 bases unmatched. CDR3 amino acids: CAISGGLAGRVDTQYF. The CDR3 DNA sequence: TGTGCCATCAGTGGCGGACTAGCGGGCCGCGTAGATACGCAGTATTTT.

The chain recombines TRBV10-3 with TRBJ1-1, with a weak D call TRBD1 (6 bases). Trimming removed 7 bases at V and 4 bases at J, with 22 bases between. Germline CDR1 ENHRY, CDR2 SYGVKD. The CDR3 covers 16 residues. The DNA of the CDR3 is TGTGCCATCACTAAGGGGGTGGGGGCCTCACGCACTGAAGCTTTCTTT. Protein: CAITKGVGASRTEAFF.

The V call is TRBV4-2, the J call TRBJ1-3, with D perhaps TRBD1 (5 bases). Trimming removed 1 base at V and 0 bases at J, with 10 bases between. This CDR3 has 16 residues. CDR1 is LGHNA and CDR2 is YNFKEQ in the germline V gene. Here the CDR3 reads CASSQVAGNSGNTIYF. The CDR3 region has the DNA TGTGCCAGCAGCCAAGTAGCAGGGAACTCTGGAAACACCATATATTTT.

The chain is built from TRBV6-5 and TRBJ2-1; 8 bases line up with TRBD1. V lost 2 bases to trimming and J lost 2 bases; unmatched junction nucleotides: 2. The CDR3 runs to 15 residues. Germline V gene lookup returns CDR1 MNHEY and CDR2 SVGAGI. As DNA, the CDR3 is TGTGCCAGCAGTTACGAACAGGGGGCCTACAATGAGCAGTTCTTC. Its translation: CASSYEQGAYNEQFF.

The chain has TRBV9 and TRBJ2-3, with D hard to call. Germline V gives CDR1 SGDLS, CDR2 YYNGEE. The ends were cut back, 0 bases at V and 4 bases at J, with 6 bases in the middle. The CDR3 is made up of 13 amino acids. The CDR3 is CASSVAPSDTQYF. For the CDR3, the DNA is TGTGCCAGCAGCGTAGCTCCCTCAGATACGCAGTATTTT.

V usage is TRBV4-3 and J usage is TRBJ2-7; 8 bases align to TRBD1. The J segment lost 6 bases and the V segment lost 1 base, leaving 5 bases of the junction unmatched. CDR1 is LGHNA, CDR2 YSLEER, per germline. The CDR3 is 14 residues long. CDR3: CASSQGQGTGEQYF. For the CDR3, the DNA is TGCGCCAGCAGCCAAGGACAGGGGACGGGCGAGCAGTACTTC.

This clone has only one observation. The chain carries TRBV28 and TRBJ1-1; D possibly corresponds to TRBD1 (6 bases). Trimming pared 9 bases from V and 5 bases from J, leaving 13 bases between. The CDR3 extends over 12 amino acids. Germline values: CDR1 MDHEN, CDR2 SYDVKM. DNA for the CDR3: TGTGCCAGTGGGGGGGCGTTGACTGAAGCTTTCTTT. The encoded protein is CASGGALTEAFF.

The V and J genes are TRBV11-3 and TRBJ2-7, with D tentatively TRBD1 (6 bases). The CDR3 totals 14 residues. Germline V gene data show CDR1 as SGHNT and CDR2 as YENEEA. Trimming stripped 4 bases from V and 0 bases from J, with 10 bases between. The CDR3 is CASSSRTASYEQYF. The CDR3 bases are TGTGCCAGCAGCTCCCGGACAGCCTCCTACGAGCAGTACTTC.

The chain employs TRBV18 and TRBJ2-1; 9 bases agree with TRBD2. Germline V gene data show CDR1 as KGHSH and CDR2 as LQKENI. The CDR3 length is 18 residues. V was pared by 1 base and J by 2 bases, with 9 bases of the junction left unmatched. DNA of the CDR3: TGTGCCAGCTCACCACGGGAAGGCGGGGGGGCCGCCTACAATGAGCAGTTCTTC. Protein sequence: CASSPREGGGAAYNEQFF.

The CDR3: CASSLHEESNEQFF. CDR3 sequence (DNA): TGTGCCAGCAGCCTTCATGAAGAGTCTAATGAGCAGTTCTTC. This sequence joins TRBV7-9 and TRBJ2-1; D is unresolved. The ends were cut back, 5 bases at V and 7 bases at J, with 15 bases in the middle. The germline V gene encodes CDR1 SEHNR and CDR2 FQNEAQ (reference sequence). There are 14 residues in the CDR3.

In this sample, this clone turned up a few times. The chain combines TRBV19 with TRBJ1-1; D remains unclear. This CDR3 spans 14 amino acids. Per germline, CDR1 LNHDA and CDR2 SQIVND (reference sequence). Trimming shortened V by 0 bases and J by 4 bases, and 9 bases separated the two germline ends. As DNA, the CDR3 is TGTGCCAGTAGTATAGATTACGGGAGCACTGAAGCTTTCTTT. It encodes CASSIDYGSTEAFF.